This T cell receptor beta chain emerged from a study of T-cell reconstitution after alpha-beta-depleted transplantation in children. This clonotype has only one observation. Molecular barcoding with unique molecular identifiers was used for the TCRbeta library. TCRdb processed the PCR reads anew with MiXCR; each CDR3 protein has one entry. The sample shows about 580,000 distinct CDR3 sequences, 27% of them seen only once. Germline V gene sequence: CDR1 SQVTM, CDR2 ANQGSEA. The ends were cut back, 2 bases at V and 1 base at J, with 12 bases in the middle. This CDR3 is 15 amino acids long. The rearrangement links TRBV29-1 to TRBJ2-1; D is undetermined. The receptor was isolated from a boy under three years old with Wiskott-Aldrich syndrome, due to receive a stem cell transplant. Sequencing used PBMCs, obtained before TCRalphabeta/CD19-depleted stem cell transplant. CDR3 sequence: CSVEMAGRSYNEQFF. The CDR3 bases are TGCAGCGTTGAAATGGCAGGCAGGTCCTACAATGAGCAGTTCTTC.